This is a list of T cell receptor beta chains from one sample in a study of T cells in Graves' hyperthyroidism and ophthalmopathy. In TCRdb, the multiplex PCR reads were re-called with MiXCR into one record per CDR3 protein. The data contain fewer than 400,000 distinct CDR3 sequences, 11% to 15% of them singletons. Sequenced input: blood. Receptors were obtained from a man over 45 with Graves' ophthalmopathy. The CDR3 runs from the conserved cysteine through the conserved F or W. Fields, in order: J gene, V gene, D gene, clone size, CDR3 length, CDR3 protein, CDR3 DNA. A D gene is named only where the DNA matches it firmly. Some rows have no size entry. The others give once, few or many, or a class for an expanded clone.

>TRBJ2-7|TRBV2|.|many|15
CASSTPGSWEYEQYF
TGTGCCAGCAGCACCCCAGGATCCTGGGAATACGAGCAGTACTTC
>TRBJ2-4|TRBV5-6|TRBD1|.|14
CASSIGTGNNIQYF
TGTGCCAGCAGCATCGGGACAGGGAACAACATTCAGTACTTC
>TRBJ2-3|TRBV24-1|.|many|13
CATSRPGHDTQYF
TGTGCCACCAGTAGACCGGGGCACGATACGCAGTATTTT
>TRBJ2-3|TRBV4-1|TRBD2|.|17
CASSQRAGGPGGDTQYF
TGCGCCAGCAGCCAACGAGCGGGAGGGCCCGGCGGGGATACGCAGTATTTT
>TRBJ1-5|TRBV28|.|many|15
CASSLQGRGNQPQHF
TGTGCCAGCAGTCTCCAAGGGAGGGGCAATCAGCCCCAGCATTTT
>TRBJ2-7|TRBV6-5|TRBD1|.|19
CASSYSMVLDRVISYEQYF
TGTGCCAGCAGTTACTCGATGGTGCTTGACAGGGTGATTTCTTACGAGCAGTACTTC
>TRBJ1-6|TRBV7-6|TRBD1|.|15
CASSFSDRGRSPLHF
TGTGCCAGCAGCTTTTCTGACAGGGGACGTTCACCCCTCCACTTT
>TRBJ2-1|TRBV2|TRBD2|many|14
CASIVLAAYNEQFF
TGTGCCAGCATCGTTCTAGCGGCCTACAATGAGCAGTTCTTC
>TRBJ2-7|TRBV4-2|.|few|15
CASRGELQSSYEQYF
TGTGCCAGCAGGGGAGAACTACAAAGCTCCTACGAGCAGTACTTC
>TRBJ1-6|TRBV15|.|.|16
CATSRDASSYNSPLHF
TGTGCCACCAGCAGAGATGCGAGCTCCTATAATTCACCCCTCCACTTT
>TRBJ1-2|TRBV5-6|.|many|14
CASSLEGTNYGYTF
TGTGCCAGCAGCTTGGAAGGGACGAACTATGGCTACACCTTC
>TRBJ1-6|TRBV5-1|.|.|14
CASSSETESSPLHF
TGCGCCAGCAGCTCCGAGACGGAGAGTTCACCCCTCCACTTT
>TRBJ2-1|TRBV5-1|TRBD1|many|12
CASSSGGNEQFF
TGCGCCAGCAGCTCAGGGGGCAATGAGCAGTTCTTC
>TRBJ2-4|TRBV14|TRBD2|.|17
CASSQGGLADNKNIQYF
TGTGCCAGCAGCCAAGGGGGACTAGCGGACAACAAAAACATTCAGTACTTC
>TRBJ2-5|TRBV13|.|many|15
CASSFGNVYQETQYF
TGTGCCAGCAGCTTCGGCAACGTCTACCAAGAGACCCAGTACTTC
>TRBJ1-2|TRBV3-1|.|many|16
CASSQAPSTAYYGYTF
TGTGCCAGCAGCCAAGCCCCTTCGACAGCGTACTATGGCTACACCTTC
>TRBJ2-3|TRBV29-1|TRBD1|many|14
CSGGRTGDADTQYF
TGCAGCGGCGGCAGGACAGGGGACGCAGATACGCAGTATTTT
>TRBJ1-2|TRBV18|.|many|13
CASSPEDSYGYTF
TGTGCCAGCTCACCAGAGGACAGCTATGGCTACACCTTC
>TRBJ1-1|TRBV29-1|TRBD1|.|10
CSVGQIEAFF
TGCAGCGTGGGACAGATTGAAGCTTTCTTT
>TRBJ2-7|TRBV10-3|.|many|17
CAISESGDKSPFYEQYF
TGTGCCATCAGTGAGTCAGGCGACAAAAGCCCCTTTTACGAGCAGTACTTC
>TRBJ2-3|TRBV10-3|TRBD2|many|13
CAIRTSGTDTQYF
TGTGCCATCAGGACTAGCGGCACAGATACGCAGTATTTT
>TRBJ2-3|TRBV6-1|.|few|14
CASSWESGLDTQYF
TGTGCCAGCTCTTGGGAGAGCGGGCTAGATACGCAGTATTTT
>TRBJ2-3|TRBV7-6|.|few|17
CASSPDSGYYSTDTQYF
TGTGCCAGCAGCCCGGATAGCGGCTACTATAGCACAGATACGCAGTATTTT
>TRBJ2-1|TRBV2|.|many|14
CASSVILSYNEQFF
TGTGCCAGCAGTGTGATACTATCCTACAATGAGCAGTTCTTC
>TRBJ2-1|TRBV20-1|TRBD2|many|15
CSARMTSGSWNEQFF
TGCAGTGCCCGTATGACTAGCGGGAGTTGGAATGAGCAGTTCTTC
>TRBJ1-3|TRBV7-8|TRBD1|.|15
CASSTGQGRGNTIYF
TGTGCCAGCAGCACCGGACAGGGGAGAGGAAACACCATATATTTT
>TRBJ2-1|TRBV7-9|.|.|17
CASSVRRRVSSYNEQFF
TGTGCCAGCAGCGTAAGGCGGAGGGTAAGCTCCTACAATGAGCAGTTCTTC
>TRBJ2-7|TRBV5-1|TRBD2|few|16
CASSRTSGSPSYEQYF
TGCGCCAGCAGCCGAACTAGCGGGAGTCCTTCCTACGAGCAGTACTTC
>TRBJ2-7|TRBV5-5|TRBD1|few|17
CASSQVASGTGGYEQYF
TGTGCCAGCAGCCAGGTGGCATCCGGGACAGGGGGCTACGAGCAGTACTTC
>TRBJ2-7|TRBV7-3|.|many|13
CASSTRESGEQYF
TGTGCCAGCAGCACCCGGGAGTCGGGCGAGCAGTACTTC
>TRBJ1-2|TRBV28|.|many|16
CASSLSGGLELYGYTF
TGTGCCAGCAGTTTATCCGGCGGGCTTGAGCTCTATGGCTACACCTTC
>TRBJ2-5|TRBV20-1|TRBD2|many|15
CSASNERELWETQYF
TGCAGTGCTAGTAACGAGCGGGAGCTTTGGGAGACCCAGTACTTC
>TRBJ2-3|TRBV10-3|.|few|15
CAISLGTTTLDTQYF
TGTGCCATCAGTCTAGGGACCACCACATTGGATACGCAGTATTTT
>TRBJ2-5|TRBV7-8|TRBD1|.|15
CASSPTGMSQETQYF
TGTGCCAGCAGCCCGACAGGGATGAGCCAAGAGACCCAGTACTTC
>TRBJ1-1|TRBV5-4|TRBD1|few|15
CASSPWTGGVGEAFF
TGTGCCAGCAGCCCGTGGACAGGGGGCGTGGGTGAAGCTTTCTTT
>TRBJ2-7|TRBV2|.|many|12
CASSENVYEQYF
TGTGCCAGCAGTGAAAACGTCTACGAGCAGTACTTC
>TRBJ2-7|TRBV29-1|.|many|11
CSAAQGYEQYF
TGCAGCGCTGCACAGGGCTACGAGCAGTACTTC
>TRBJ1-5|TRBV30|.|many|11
CAWSVGGAQHF
TGTGCCTGGAGTGTTGGAGGCGCCCAGCATTTT
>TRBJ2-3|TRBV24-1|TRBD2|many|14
CATSDFLAGDTQYF
TGTGCCACCAGTGATTTTCTAGCGGGAGATACGCAGTATTTT
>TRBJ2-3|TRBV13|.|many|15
CASSSGGATTDTQYF
TGTGCCAGCAGCTCCGGGGGAGCGACCACAGATACGCAGTATTTT
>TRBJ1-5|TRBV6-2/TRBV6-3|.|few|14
CASRGGTGNQPQHF
TGTGCCAGCAGAGGGGGAACTGGCAATCAGCCCCAGCATTTT
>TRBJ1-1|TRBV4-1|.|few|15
CASSQGQTVNTEAFF
TGCGCCAGCAGCCAAGGCCAGACCGTGAACACTGAAGCTTTCTTT
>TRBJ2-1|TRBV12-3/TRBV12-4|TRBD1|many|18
CASSLKFPSGQGKNEQFF
TGTGCCAGCAGTTTAAAATTTCCCTCGGGACAGGGCAAGAATGAGCAGTTCTTC
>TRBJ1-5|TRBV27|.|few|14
CASSPTDSFQPQHF
TGTGCCAGCAGTCCAACAGACAGTTTTCAGCCCCAGCATTTT
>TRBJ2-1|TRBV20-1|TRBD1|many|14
CSARARDRVYEQFF
TGCAGTGCTAGAGCAAGGGACAGGGTCTATGAGCAGTTCTTC
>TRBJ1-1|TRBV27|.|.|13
CASSLTGATEAFF
TGTGCCAGCAGCCTTACGGGGGCGACTGAAGCTTTCTTT
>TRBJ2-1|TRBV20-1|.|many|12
CSASGGHNEQFF
TGCAGTGCTAGCGGCGGCCACAATGAGCAGTTCTTC
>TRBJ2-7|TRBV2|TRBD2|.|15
CASSDTSGRNYEQYF
TGTGCCAGCAGTGACACTAGCGGGCGCAACTACGAGCAGTACTTC
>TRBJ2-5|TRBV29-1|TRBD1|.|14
CSVRWDRSQETQYF
TGCAGCGTTAGATGGGACAGGAGTCAAGAGACCCAGTACTTC
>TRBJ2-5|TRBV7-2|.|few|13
CASSLARVETQYF
TGTGCCAGCAGCTTAGCCAGGGTCGAGACCCAGTACTTC
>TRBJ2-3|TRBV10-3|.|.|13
CAISESNADTQYF
TGTGCCATCAGTGAGTCGAACGCAGATACGCAGTATTTT
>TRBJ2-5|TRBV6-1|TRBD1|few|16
CASSGKGQALGETQYF
TGTGCCAGCAGTGGTAAGGGACAGGCCCTCGGGGAGACCCAGTACTTC
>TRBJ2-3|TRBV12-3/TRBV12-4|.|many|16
CASNLGRRVSTDTQYF
TGTGCCAGCAATCTTGGGCGTCGGGTGAGCACAGATACGCAGTATTTT
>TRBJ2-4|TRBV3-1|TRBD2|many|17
CASSSRGLAVTKNIQYF
TGTGCCAGCAGCTCCCGAGGCCTAGCGGTGACCAAAAACATTCAGTACTTC
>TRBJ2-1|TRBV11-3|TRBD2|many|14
CASSTIAGSNEQFF
TGTGCCAGCAGCACTATAGCGGGGAGTAATGAGCAGTTCTTC
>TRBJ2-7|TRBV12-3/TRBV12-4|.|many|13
CASSLHSESEQYF
TGTGCCAGCAGTTTACATAGCGAATCCGAGCAGTACTTC
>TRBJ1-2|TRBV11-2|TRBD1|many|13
CASSLGTAYGYTF
TGTGCCAGCAGCCTAGGGACAGCTTATGGCTACACCTTC
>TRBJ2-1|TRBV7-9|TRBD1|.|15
CASSLRQGGVNEQFF
TGTGCCAGCAGCTTAAGACAGGGGGGGGTCAATGAGCAGTTCTTC
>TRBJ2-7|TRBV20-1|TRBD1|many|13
CSASDRGSYEQYF
TGCAGTGCTAGCGACAGGGGATCCTACGAGCAGTACTTC
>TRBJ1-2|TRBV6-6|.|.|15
CASSYSAPSLGGYTF
TGTGCCAGCAGTTACTCGGCTCCGTCCCTGGGCGGCTACACCTTC